This entry lists 30 T cell receptor beta chains sequenced from one sample in a study of cytomegalovirus exposure and HLA in healthy donors. 13 Jbeta primers and 60 Vbeta primers were used for the PCR. TCRdb's table, derived via immunoSEQ multiplex PCR, lists solely in-frame clones and lacks some. The sample shows 75,000 to 100,000 clones, about four fifths of them seen only once. The sample comprised PBMCs. The receptors originated from a woman aged 70-85 years in good health and CMV-seropositive.

The rearrangement joins TRBV2 to TRBJ2-1, with TRBD1 matching 12 bases. After removal of 8 bases from V and 8 bases from J, the junction contained 7 bases not matched to a gene. CDR3 length: 14 amino acids. The germline gives CDR1 SNHLY, CDR2 FYNNEI. In DNA, the CDR3 is TGTGCCAGCTGGGGACAGGGGGCAATCGATGAGCAGTTCTTC. Protein product: CASWGQGAIDEQFF.

The chain employs TRBV10-3 and TRBJ1-5; 7 bases align to TRBD1. The V gene's germline CDR1 is ENHRY and CDR2 SYGVKD. The CDR3 covers 15 residues. V shed 0 bases, J shed 4 bases, and the junction held 3 bases outside the gene matches. Here the CDR3 DNA reads TGTGCCATCAGTGAGTCCTCAGGGGGAAATCAGCCCCAGCATTTT. Its translation is CAISESSGGNQPQHF.

The gene calls are TRBV10-3 and TRBJ1-4; D perhaps matches TRBD1 (5 bases). Germline V gives CDR1 ENHRY, CDR2 SYGVKD. V was shortened by 1 base and J by 7 bases, with 10 bases between the two germline ends. The CDR3 length is 14 residues. The CDR3 loop is CAISEFQGSEKLFF. The CDR3 nucleotides read TGTGCCATCAGTGAGTTCCAGGGAAGTGAAAAACTGTTTTTT.

A few counts support this clone. This sequence joins TRBV7-3 and TRBJ2-2; maybe TRBD1 (5 bases). V gave up 4 bases and J gave up 3 bases, with 12 bases separating them. The CDR3 extends over 15 amino acids. Per the germline V gene, CDR1 is SGHTA and CDR2 is FQGTGA. This CDR3 reads CASSSRGADTGELFF. CDR3 nucleotides: TGTGCCAGCAGCTCAAGGGGCGCTGACACCGGGGAGCTGTTTTTT. The full variable domain, in which reference TRBV7-3 and TRBJ2-2 provide the parts outside the CDR3, is GAGVSQTPSNKVTEKGKYVELRCDPISGHTALYWYRQSLGQGPEFLIYFQGTGAADDSGLPNDRFFAVRPEGSVSTLKIQRTERGDSAVYLCASSSRGADTGELFFGEGSRLTVL.

This sequence joins TRBV6-6 and TRBJ1-5; perhaps TRBD1 as D (5 bases). The V gene lost 7 bases and the J gene lost 5 bases, with 15 bases spanning the gap. The length of the CDR3 is 14 residues. The V gene's germline CDR1 is MNHNY and CDR2 SVGAGI (reference sequence). The CDR3, as DNA: TGTGCCAGCACCCCCGGAGGGACGCATCAGCCCCAGCATTTT. Translating it yields CASTPGGTHQPQHF.

The chain combines TRBV5-1 with TRBJ2-5, with 7 bases fitting TRBD2. CDR3 size: 17 residues. Germline lookup yields CDR1 SGHRS and CDR2 YFSETQ. V was clipped by 0 bases and J by 2 bases; unmatched bases: 10. CDR3 DNA: TGCGCCAGCAGCTTGGCCCTGGGAGGGATGAGACAAGAGACCCAGTACTTC. Its translation: CASSLALGGMRQETQYF.

The sample holds one count of this clone. One junction end disagrees with the germline gene, perhaps due to a read error. The gene calls are TRBV5-4 and TRBJ1-3, with D possibly TRBD1 on 5 matching bases. Per germline, CDR1 SGHNT and CDR2 YYREEE (reference sequence). This CDR3 region has 15 residues. This CDR3 reads CASSLAGGSGNTIYF. The DNA of the CDR3 is TGTGCCAGCAGTTTGGCCGGGGGCTCTGGAAACACCATATATTTT. Variable domain in full (rest from reference TRBV5-4 and TRBJ1-3): ETGVTQSPTHLIKTRGQQVTLRCSSQSGHNTVSWYQQALGQGPQFIFQYYREEENGRGNFPPRFSGLQFPNYSSELNVNALELDDSALYLCASSLAGGSGNTIYFGEGSWLTVV.

This rearrangement joins TRBV15 to TRBJ1-1; 12 positions agree with TRBD1. CDR1 and CDR2 from the germline V gene are LNHNV and YYDKDF (reference sequence). Trimming removed 5 bases from V and 9 bases from J; junction bases left unmatched: 1. The CDR3 is made up of 12 amino acids. The CDR3: CATSGDRGQAFF. The CDR3 bases are TGTGCCACCAGCGGGGACAGGGGGCAAGCTTTCTTT.

The chain has TRBV19 and TRBJ1-1; possible D gene TRBD1, 5 bases. CDR1 and CDR2 from the germline V gene are LNHDA and SQIVND (reference sequence). V was shortened by 5 bases and J by 7 bases, with 14 bases between the two germline ends. This CDR3 contains 13 residues. The CDR3 loop is CASSPRQRGEAFF. CDR3 in DNA: TGTGCCAGTAGTCCACGACAAAGGGGTGAAGCTTTCTTT.

This clone came up once. The rearrangement joins TRBV7-6 to TRBJ2-5, with TRBD2 as a possible D gene (6 bases). V was cut by 5 bases and J by 2 bases, with 12 bases left in between. CDR3 length: 14 amino acids. Germline V gene data show CDR1 as SGHVS and CDR2 as FNYEAQ. This CDR3 is CASSQRGLQETQYF. The CDR3 nucleotides are TGTGCCAGCAGCCAGAGGGGACTTCAAGAGACCCAGTACTTC.

The chain is built from TRBV28 and TRBJ2-1, with TRBD2 as a possible D gene (5 bases). CDR3 length: 13 amino acids. In germline, CDR1 is MDHEN, CDR2 SYDVKM. Trimming removed 4 bases at V and 12 bases at J, with 16 bases between. This CDR3 reads CASSSASSPGQFF. The CDR3 nucleotides read TGTGCCAGCAGTTCTGCTAGCTCCCCAGGGCAGTTCTTC.

This chain connects TRBV4-2 to TRBJ1-3, with D perhaps matching TRBD1 (6 bases). Per germline, CDR1 LGHNA and CDR2 YNFKEQ. The CDR3 spans 16 residues. Between the trimmed V and J ends, which lost 0 bases and 0 bases, there was a span of 9 bases. The CDR3 nucleotides read TGTGCCAGCAGCCAAGAAACAGGGCTCTCTGGAAACACCATATATTTT. Amino acids: CASSQETGLSGNTIYF.

The rearrangement links TRBV6-5 to TRBJ2-5, with 9 nucleotides matching TRBD2. The tail of the sequence fits TRBJ2-7 better, so the J call may be wrong. Germline assignment: CDR1 MNHEY and CDR2 SVGAGI. This CDR3 spans 13 amino acids. The CDR3 DNA reads as TGTGCCAGCGAACCTAGCGGGACCTACGAGCAGTACTTC. This gives the protein CASEPSGTYEQYF.

This chain uses TRBV7-3 with TRBJ2-2, with 12 bases fitting TRBD2. Germline V lookup: CDR1 SGHTA, CDR2 FQGTGA. The trim removed 5 bases at V and 7 bases at J, leaving 11 bases unmatched. CDR3 length equals 17 residues. DNA of the CDR3: TGTGCCAGCAGCCCGACTGCTAGCGGGGGGGCCGGCGGGGAGCTGTTTTTT. This sequence encodes CASSPTASGGAGGELFF.

The rearrangement joins TRBV4-1 to TRBJ2-7; 7 positions agree with TRBD1. V shed 0 bases, J shed 4 bases, and the junction held 3 bases outside the gene matches. The CDR3 runs to 14 residues. Germline V lookup: CDR1 MGHRA, CDR2 YSYEKL. In nucleotides, the CDR3 is TGCGCCAGCAGCCAAGAACAGGGGCCATACGAGCAGTACTTC. Its translation: CASSQEQGPYEQYF.

There are a few counts of this clone. The chain recombines TRBV5-1 with TRBJ2-7; D is unresolved. In germline, CDR1 is SGHRS, CDR2 YFSETQ. Trimming shortened V by 0 bases and J by 2 bases, and 9 bases separated the two germline ends. This CDR3 spans 14 amino acids. For the CDR3, the DNA is TGCGCCAGCAGCTTGGGGAGTCTTGCCTACGAGCAGTACTTC. It is translated as CASSLGSLAYEQYF.

This clone was found a few times. The chain is built from TRBV5-4 and TRBJ2-5; no firm D call. V was shortened by 0 bases and J by 5 bases, with 8 bases between the two germline ends. Looked up from germline, CDR1 is SGHNT and CDR2 is YYREEE (reference sequence). The length of the CDR3 is 13 residues. This CDR3 is CASSLAIGETQYF. The CDR3 DNA reads TGTGCCAGCAGCTTGGCCATCGGGGAGACCCAGTACTTC.

The chain uses TRBV10-1 and TRBJ2-2; no reliable D call. Germline CDR1 reads WNHNN; CDR2 reads SYGVQD (reference sequence). This CDR3 has 14 residues. V gave up 10 bases and J gave up 6 bases, with 18 bases separating them. CDR3 coding DNA: TGCGCCAACCCGAGGCGCGAGGTCCCCGGGGAGCTGTTTTTT. This gives the protein CANPRREVPGELFF.

This chain connects TRBV19 to TRBJ1-2, with D hard to call. Germline CDR1 reads LNHDA; CDR2 reads SQIVND (reference sequence). This CDR3 contains 14 residues. Trimming stripped 1 base from V and 4 bases from J, with 10 bases between. The CDR3 sequence is CASSIVGTVYGYTF. CDR3 DNA: TGTGCCAGTAGTATAGTTGGAACAGTCTATGGCTACACCTTC.

The chain is built from TRBV29-1 and TRBJ2-5, with 9 bases lining up with TRBD2. Trimming took 5 bases from V and 5 from J; bases not matched to a gene: 6. The germline V gene encodes CDR1 SQVTM and CDR2 ANQGSEA. The CDR3 contains 13 residues. DNA for the CDR3: TGCAGCGTTTCTCGCGGGGGGGACGAGACCCAGTACTTC. It is translated as CSVSRGGDETQYF.

The chain uses TRBV10-1 and TRBJ1-1; 7 bases map to TRBD1. Trimming removed 4 bases from V and 4 bases from J; junction bases left unmatched: 6. Germline-derived CDR1 and CDR2 are WNHNN and SYGVQD (reference sequence). CDR3 length: 14 residues. CDR3 protein: CASSARQGRTEAFF. The DNA of the CDR3 is TGCGCCAGCAGTGCCCGACAGGGCCGCACTGAAGCTTTCTTT.

This chain connects TRBV2 to TRBJ2-5; 11 nucleotides line up with TRBD1. This CDR3 spans 17 amino acids. The V gene's germline CDR1 is SNHLY and CDR2 FYNNEI. Unmatched junction bases numbered 9, after V lost 1 base and J lost 5 bases. The CDR3 DNA reads as TGTGCCAGCAGTGAAGGGCTTGGACAGGGGGCGATGGAGACCCAGTACTTC. Translated, it gives CASSEGLGQGAMETQYF.

This chain links TRBV5-1 with TRBJ2-5; 8 bases fit TRBD2. V shed 0 bases and J 1 base; nucleotides not matched to a gene: 2. The germline gives CDR1 SGHRS, CDR2 YFSETQ. The length of the CDR3 is 15 residues. CDR3 nucleotide sequence: TGCGCCAGCAGCTTGGGACTAGCGCTCCAAGAGACCCAGTACTTC. Its protein product is CASSLGLALQETQYF.

The chain links TRBV5-1 to TRBJ2-4, with no clear D. Germline V gene lookup returns CDR1 SGHRS and CDR2 YFSETQ. The CDR3 has 15 amino acids. V gave up 0 bases and J gave up 0 bases, with 7 bases separating them. The CDR3 nucleotides read TGCGCCAGCAGCTTGGCCACAGTAGCCAAAAACATTCAGTACTTC. Amino acid sequence: CASSLATVAKNIQYF.

The chain couples TRBV7-9 to TRBJ1-3; 9 nucleotides align to TRBD1. The CDR3 consists of 18 residues. CDR1 and CDR2 (germline): SEHNR, FQNEAQ (reference sequence). V trimming: 5 bases; J trimming: 0 bases; junction bases outside the gene matches: 11. The CDR3 sequence is CASSPGQGYPYSGNTIYF. CDR3 bases: TGTGCCAGCAGCCCGGGACAGGGATACCCTTACTCTGGAAACACCATATATTTT.

This chain joins TRBV15 and TRBJ1-1, with 10 bases that match TRBD1. This CDR3 region has 14 residues. Germline V gene sequence: CDR1 LNHNV, CDR2 YYDKDF (reference sequence). V shed 3 bases and J 6 bases; nucleotides not matched to a gene: 4. This CDR3 is CATSRDRGFAEAFF. The CDR3 nucleotides are TGTGCCACCAGCAGGGACAGGGGGTTCGCTGAAGCTTTCTTT.

The genes are TRBV25-1 and TRBJ2-3, with 8 bases matching TRBD2. V lost 4 bases to trimming and J lost 1 base; unmatched junction nucleotides: 7. The CDR3 has 16 amino acids. CDR1 is MGHDK and CDR2 is SYGVNS in the germline V gene. DNA for the CDR3: TGTGCCAGCAGTGTACCCAGCGGGGGCGGCACAGATACGCAGTATTTT. Translating it yields CASSVPSGGGTDTQYF.

V gene TRBV9 combines with J gene TRBJ2-2, with a tentative D call TRBD2 (6 bases). This CDR3 has 16 amino acids. Germline CDR1 SGDLS, CDR2 YYNGEE. With 0 bases removed from V and 0 bases from J, the gap between germline ends came to 9 bases. CDR3 nucleotide sequence: TGTGCCAGCAGCGTAGGCGGGGCAGCGAACACCGGGGAGCTGTTTTTT. It specifies CASSVGGAANTGELFF.

V gene TRBV28 combines with J gene TRBJ1-5, with D possibly being TRBD1 (6 bases). Germline-derived CDR1 and CDR2 are MDHEN and SYDVKM. Trimming pared 4 bases from V and 3 bases from J, leaving 10 bases between. This CDR3 comprises 14 residues. CDR3 DNA: TGTGCCAGCAGTTCCGGACAGAACAATCAGCCCCAGCATTTT. Its protein product is CASSSGQNNQPQHF. The full variable domain, in which reference TRBV28 and TRBJ1-5 provide the parts outside the CDR3, is DVKVTQSSRYLVKRTGEKVFLECVQDMDHENMFWYRQDPGLGLRLIYFSYDVKMKEKGDIPEGYSVSREKKERFSLILESASTNQTSMYLCASSSGQNNQPQHFGDGTRLSIL.

The chain uses TRBV30 and TRBJ2-5; 9 nucleotides line up with TRBD2. This CDR3 has 14 amino acids. Germline CDR1 and CDR2: GTSNPN and SVGIG (reference sequence). V gave up 2 bases and J gave up 7 bases; unmatched junction bases: 8. CDR3 region: CAWSLAGGVGTQYF. For the CDR3, the DNA is TGTGCCTGGAGTTTGGCGGGAGGGGTTGGGACCCAGTACTTC.